This entry is about one T cell receptor beta chain. Its matching antigen is unknown. Trimming removed 6 bases at V and 3 bases at J, with 11 bases between. This CDR3 comprises 13 residues. Germline-derived CDR1 and CDR2 are MNHEY and SVGAGI. A multiplex PCR was run with 60 Vbeta primers and 13 Jbeta primers. Data came from immunoSEQ multiplex PCR; TCRdb stores just in-frame clones and leaves some out. The sample totals fewer than 130,000 clones. These data belong to a study of cytomegalovirus exposure and HLA in healthy donors. Whole-study results and caveats: Among the CMV-associated chains, three were confirmed in vitro as specific for CMV antigens.

The chain couples TRBV6-5 to TRBJ2-5; D perhaps matches TRBD1 (5 bases). The sequence was collected from a man aged 50-60 years in good health and CMV-seronegative. The sequenced material came from PBMCs. CDR3 loop: CASRDSTKETQYF. The CDR3 nucleotides are TGTGCCAGCAGAGACAGCACAAAAGAGACCCAGTACTTC.